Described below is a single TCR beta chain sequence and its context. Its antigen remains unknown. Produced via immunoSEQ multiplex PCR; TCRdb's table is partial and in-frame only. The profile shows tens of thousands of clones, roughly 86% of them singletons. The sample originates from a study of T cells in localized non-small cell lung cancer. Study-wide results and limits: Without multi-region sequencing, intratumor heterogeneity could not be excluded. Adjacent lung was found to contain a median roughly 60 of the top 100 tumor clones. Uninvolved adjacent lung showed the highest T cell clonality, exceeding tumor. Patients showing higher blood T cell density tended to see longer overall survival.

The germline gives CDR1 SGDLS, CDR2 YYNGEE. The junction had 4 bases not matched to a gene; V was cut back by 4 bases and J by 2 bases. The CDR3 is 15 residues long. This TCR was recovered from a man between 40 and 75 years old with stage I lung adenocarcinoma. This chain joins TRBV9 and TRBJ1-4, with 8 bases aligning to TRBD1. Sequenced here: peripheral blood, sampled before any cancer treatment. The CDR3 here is CASSPWTGTNEKLFF. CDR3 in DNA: TGTGCCAGCAGCCCCTGGACAGGGACTAATGAAAAACTGTTTTTT.